This entry lists 19 T cell receptor beta chains sequenced from one sample in a study of T-cell reconstitution after alpha-beta-depleted transplantation in children. Unique molecular identifiers were incorporated into the prepared TCRbeta library. A single record per CDR3 protein comes from TCRdb applying MiXCR to the PCR reads. Of a few hundred thousand distinct CDR3 sequences in the sample, roughly 12% are singletons; the top ten hold roughly a quarter. The material was peripheral blood, obtained 180 days after TCRalphabeta/CD19-depleted stem cell transplant. These TCRs come from a male patient between 2 and 10 years old who had a stem cell transplant for chronic granulomatous disease, so the T cells may come from the graft donor.

This clonotype has a count of ten or more. The chain recombines TRBV27 with TRBJ2-3; possible D gene TRBD2, 6 bases. The CDR3 runs to 13 residues. V was pared by 6 bases and J by 4 bases, with 11 bases between. In germline, CDR1 is MNHEY, CDR2 SMNVEV (reference sequence). The CDR3 sequence is CASSPRRADTQYF. The CDR3 DNA follows: TGTGCCAGCAGCCCAAGGAGGGCAGATACGCAGTATTTT.

In this sample, this clonotype turned up many times. This chain links TRBV9 with TRBJ2-1; 7 bases are shared with TRBD1. The CDR3 extends over 14 amino acids. Germline trimming cut 3 bases from V and 7 bases from J; bases unmatched to any gene: 7. CDR1 and CDR2 from the germline V gene are SGDLS and YYNGEE. The CDR3: CASSDNRGSNEQFF. CDR3 nucleotide sequence: TGTGCCAGCAGCGATAACAGGGGTTCGAATGAGCAGTTCTTC.

In this sample, this clonotype turned up many times. CDR3 region: CASSLGPKTYEQYF. In nucleotides, the CDR3 is TGTGCCAGCAGCTTGGGTCCGAAAACCTACGAGCAGTACTTC. The chain employs TRBV7-2 and TRBJ2-7; D ambiguous. Germline CDR1 reads SGHTA; CDR2 reads FQGNSA. The CDR3 extends over 14 amino acids. V lost 3 bases and J lost 2, with 11 bases in between.

This clonotype has just a few counts. The gene calls are TRBV19 and TRBJ2-7; TRBD2 might be the D (5 bases). This CDR3 spans 13 amino acids. Germline V CDR1 and CDR2: LNHDA, SQIVND (reference sequence). The V and J ends lost 5 bases and 3 bases respectively, with 11 bases between them. The CDR3 here is CASSLDYRYEQYF. As DNA, the CDR3 is TGTGCCAGTAGTCTCGACTACCGCTACGAGCAGTACTTC.

This clonotype has ten or more counts. This chain's CDR3 is CSARPGSSYNEQFF. CDR3 DNA: TGCAGTGCTAGACCCGGGAGCTCCTACAATGAGCAGTTCTTC. The rearrangement links TRBV20-1 to TRBJ2-1, with D perhaps matching TRBD2 (6 bases). CDR1 is DFQATT, CDR2 SNEGSKA, per germline (reference sequence). This CDR3 is built from 14 residues. V was clipped by 2 bases and J by 0 bases, with 8 bases between them.

At least ten counts were recorded for this clonotype. V usage is TRBV4-3 and J usage is TRBJ2-7; D remains unclear. Germline lookup yields CDR1 LGHNA and CDR2 YSLEER. Trimming shortened V by 0 bases and J by 4 bases, and 7 bases separated the two germline ends. The CDR3 consists of 13 residues. The CDR3 DNA reads as TGCGCCAGCAGCCAAGAGACTGGTTACGAGCAGTACTTC. Its translation is CASSQETGYEQYF.

This clonotype was picked up many times. Written as DNA, the CDR3 is TGTGCCAGCAGTTTAGCGATGGGGGGCAGCTCCTACAATGAGCAGTTCTTC. Its protein is CASSLAMGGSSYNEQFF. J is TRBJ2-1 and V is TRBV12-3 or TRBV12-4; TRBD1 or TRBD2 may be the D gene (6 bases each). Trimming cost V 0 bases and J 0 bases, with 12 bases left between them. There are 17 residues in the CDR3.

In its sample, this clonotype was seen many times. The CDR3 region is CASSVGTGVYEQYF. The CDR3 nucleotides read TGTGCCAGCAGCGTCGGGACAGGGGTCTACGAGCAGTACTTC. The rearrangement joins TRBV9 to TRBJ2-7; 10 positions match TRBD1. Germline V gives CDR1 SGDLS, CDR2 YYNGEE. Trimming cost V 2 bases and J 3 bases; bases outside gene matches: 2. CDR3 length: 14 residues.

This sequence joins TRBV5-1 and TRBJ1-4; 7 nucleotides match TRBD1. CDR1 SGHRS and CDR2 YFSETQ come from the germline V gene. The CDR3 runs 15 residues. J gave up 6 bases and V 3 bases, and 8 bases lay outside the gene matches. The CDR3 DNA follows: TGCGCCAGCAGCTACCAACCAGGGGGTGATGAAAAACTGTTTTTT. Translation: CASSYQPGGDEKLFF.

This sequence joins TRBV24-1 and TRBJ2-2; 8 nucleotides align to TRBD1. The CDR3 length is 15 residues. The germline V gene encodes CDR1 KGHDR and CDR2 SFDVKD. J gave up 6 bases and V 3 bases, and 5 bases lay outside the gene matches. The CDR3 region is CATSDPIQGAGELFF. CDR3 bases: TGTGCCACCAGTGATCCTATACAGGGGGCCGGGGAGCTGTTTTTT.

With regard to this clonotype: This may be a read error, as it is one base from a much larger clone. The chain carries TRBV5-4 and TRBJ2-1, with 10 bases lining up with TRBD1. CDR1 is SGHNT and CDR2 is YYREEE in the germline V gene (reference sequence). The CDR3 has 15 residues. In nucleotides, the CDR3 is TGTGCCAGCAGCAAGGACAGGGGGACCTACAATGAGCGGTTCTTC. This sequence encodes CASSKDRGTYNERFF.

This clonotype has at least ten counts. V is TRBV7-3 and J is TRBJ2-1; no clear D gene. Germline lookup yields CDR1 SGHTA and CDR2 FQGTGA. The V gene lost 5 bases and the J gene lost 3 bases, with 11 bases spanning the gap. The CDR3 has 14 amino acids. This CDR3 is CASSPPGGYNEQFF. In nucleotides, the CDR3 is TGTGCCAGCAGCCCCCCCGGTGGCTACAATGAGCAGTTCTTC.

This clonotype occurred a few times. The chain is built from TRBV5-1 and TRBJ2-1; D is perhaps TRBD1 or TRBD2 (6 bases each). Germline V gene sequence: CDR1 SGHRS, CDR2 YFSETQ. The CDR3 is made up of 16 amino acids. Trimming took 1 base from V and 6 from J, leaving 17 bases between them. The chain's CDR3 is CASSLSPWGAPNEQFF. In nucleotides, the CDR3 is TGCGCCAGCAGCTTGAGTCCATGGGGGGCGCCCAATGAGCAGTTCTTC.

This clonotype was seen ten or more times. The chain links TRBV6-2 or TRBV6-3 to TRBJ2-1; a weak D match, TRBD2 (7 bases). This CDR3 spans 15 amino acids. V dropped 3 bases and J dropped 2 bases, with 11 bases sitting between them. Germline lookup yields CDR1 MNHEY and CDR2 SVGEGT. In DNA, the CDR3 is TGTGCCAGCAGTTATGAGGGGGGGGCCTACAATGAGCAGTTCTTC. Amino acid sequence: CASSYEGGAYNEQFF.

This clonotype appeared many times. This chain uses TRBV5-1 with TRBJ1-6; D remains unclear. V lost 0 bases and J 10 bases, leaving 11 bases between the germline ends. This CDR3 spans 14 amino acids. The germline V gene has CDR1 SGHRS and CDR2 YFSETQ. Written as DNA, the CDR3 is TGCGCCAGCAGCTTGGAGCGAGGAGGATCACCCCTCCACTTT. Translating gives CASSLERGGSPLHF. Full variable domain (missing parts from reference TRBV5-1 and TRBJ1-6): KAGVTQTPRYLIKTRGQQVTLSCSPISGHRSVSWYQQTPGQGLQFLFEYFSETQRNKGNFPGRFSGRQFSNSRSEMNVSTLELGDSALYLCASSLERGGSPLHFGNGTRLTVT.

There are many counts of this clonotype. The chain joins TRBV20-1 to TRBJ2-3; 12 nucleotides line up with TRBD2. J lost 10 bases, V lost 0 bases, and 8 bases had no gene match. The germline gives CDR1 DFQATT, CDR2 SNEGSKA (reference sequence). This CDR3 region has 15 residues. In nucleotides, the CDR3 is TGCAGTGCTAGAGAAACCCTAGCGGGAGGGAGCTCGCAGTATTTT. It yields the protein CSARETLAGGSSQYF.

Only a few counts were recorded for this clonotype. The CDR3 DNA reads TGTGCCAGCAGCTTAGTGTTAGGGTCGAAGGAAGATACGCAGTATTTT. It specifies CASSLVLGSKEDTQYF. The chain joins TRBV7-6 to TRBJ2-3; D gene unclear. Trimming stripped 1 base from V and 5 bases from J, with 16 bases between. Germline V gene data show CDR1 as SGHVS and CDR2 as FNYEAQ. CDR3 length: 16 residues. The complete variable domain, with remaining parts taken from reference TRBV7-6 and TRBJ2-3, reads GAGVSQSPRYKVTKRGQDVALRCDPISGHVSLYWYRQALGQGPEFLTYFNYEAQQDKSGLPNDRFSAERPEGSISTLTIQRTEQRDSAMYRCASSLVLGSKEDTQYFGPGTRLTVL.

The sample holds many counts of this clonotype. This rearrangement joins TRBV5-1 to TRBJ2-2; 11 bases agree with TRBD1. J lost 6 bases, V lost 3 bases, and 1 base had no gene match. Germline lookup yields CDR1 SGHRS and CDR2 YFSETQ. The CDR3 consists of 14 residues. In nucleotides, the CDR3 is TGCGCCAGCAGCTGGGGACAGGGGGCCGGGGAGCTGTTTTTT. It is translated as CASSWGQGAGELFF.

The CDR3 here is CASSLDREWSKQFF. The CDR3 bases are TGTGCCAGCAGCTTGGACAGGGAGTGGAGCAAGCAGTTCTTC. V is TRBV5-4 and J is TRBJ2-1; D is perhaps TRBD1 (6 bases). V lost 0 bases to trimming and J lost 11 bases, with 15 bases between them. Germline values: CDR1 SGHNT, CDR2 YYREEE (reference sequence). The CDR3 is 14 residues long. Supplemented by reference TRBV5-4 and TRBJ2-1, the full variable domain reads ETGVTQSPTHLIKTRGQQVTLRCSSQSGHNTVSWYQQALGQGPQFIFQYYREEENGRGNFPPRFSGLQFPNYSSELNVNALELDDSALYLCASSLDREWSKQFFGPGTRLTVL.